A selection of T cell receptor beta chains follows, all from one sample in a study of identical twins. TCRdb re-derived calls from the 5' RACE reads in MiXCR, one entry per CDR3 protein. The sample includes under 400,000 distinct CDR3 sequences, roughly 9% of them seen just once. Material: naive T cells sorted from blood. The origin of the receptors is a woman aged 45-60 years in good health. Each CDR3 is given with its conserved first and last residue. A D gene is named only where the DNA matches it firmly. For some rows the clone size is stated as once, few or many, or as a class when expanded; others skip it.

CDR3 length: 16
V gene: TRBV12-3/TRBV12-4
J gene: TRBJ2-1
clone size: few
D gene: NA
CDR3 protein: CASRPWGARLHNEQFF
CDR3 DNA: TGTGCCAGCAGACCCTGGGGGGCTAGACTACACAATGAGCAGTTCTTC

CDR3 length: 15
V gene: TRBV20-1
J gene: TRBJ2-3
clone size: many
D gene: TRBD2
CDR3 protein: CSARESVAGEDTQYF
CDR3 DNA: TGCAGTGCTAGAGAATCCGTAGCGGGAGAGGATACGCAGTATTTT

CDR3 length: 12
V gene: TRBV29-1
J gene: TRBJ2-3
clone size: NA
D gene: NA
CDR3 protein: CSVASTRDTQYF
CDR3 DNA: TGCAGCGTGGCCTCCACGAGGGATACGCAGTATTTT

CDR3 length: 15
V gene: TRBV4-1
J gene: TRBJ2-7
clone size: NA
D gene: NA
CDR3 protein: CASSQIGQKENEQYF
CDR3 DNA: TGCGCCAGCAGCCAGATAGGACAGAAAGAAAACGAGCAGTACTTC

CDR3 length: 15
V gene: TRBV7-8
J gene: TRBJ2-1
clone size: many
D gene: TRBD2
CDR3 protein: CASSPRREGFDEQFF
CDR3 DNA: TGTGCCAGCAGCCCACGGAGGGAGGGGTTCGATGAGCAGTTCTTC

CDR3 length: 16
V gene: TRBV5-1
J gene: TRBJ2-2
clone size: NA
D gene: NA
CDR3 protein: CASSPFWARSTGELFF
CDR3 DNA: TGCGCCAGCAGCCCATTCTGGGCGCGATCCACCGGGGAGCTGTTTTTT

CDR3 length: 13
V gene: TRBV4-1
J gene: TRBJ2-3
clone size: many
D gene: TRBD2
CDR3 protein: CASKETSGSPQYF
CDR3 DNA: TGCGCCAGCAAGGAGACTAGCGGGAGCCCGCAGTATTTT

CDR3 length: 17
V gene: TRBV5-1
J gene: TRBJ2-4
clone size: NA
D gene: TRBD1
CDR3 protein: CASSLAWDRWTKNIQYF
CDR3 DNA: TGCGCCAGCAGCTTGGCCTGGGACAGGTGGACCAAAAACATTCAGTACTTC

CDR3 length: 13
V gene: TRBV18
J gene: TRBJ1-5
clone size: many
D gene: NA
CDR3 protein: CASSPERYQPQHF
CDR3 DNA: TGTGCCAGCTCACCCGAACGATATCAGCCCCAGCATTTT

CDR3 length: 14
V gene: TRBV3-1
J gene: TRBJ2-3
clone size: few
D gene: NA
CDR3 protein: CASSQRLLTDTQYF
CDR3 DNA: TGTGCCAGCAGCCAAAGACTTCTCACAGATACGCAGTATTTT

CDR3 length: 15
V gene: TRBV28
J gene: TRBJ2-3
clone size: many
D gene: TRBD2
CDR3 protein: CASSWLAGSTDTQYF
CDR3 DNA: TGTGCCAGCAGTTGGCTAGCGGGAAGCACAGATACGCAGTATTTT

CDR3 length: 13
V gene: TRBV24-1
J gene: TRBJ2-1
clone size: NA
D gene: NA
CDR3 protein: CATEQNSYNEQFF
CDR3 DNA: TGTGCCACCGAACAGAACTCCTACAATGAGCAGTTCTTC

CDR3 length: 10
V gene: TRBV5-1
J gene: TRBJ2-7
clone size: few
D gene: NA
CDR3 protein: CASSFHEQYF
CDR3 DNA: TGCGCCAGCAGCTTCCACGAGCAGTACTTC

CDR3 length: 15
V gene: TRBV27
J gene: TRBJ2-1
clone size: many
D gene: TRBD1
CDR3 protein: CASSLGGQIYNEQFF
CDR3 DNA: TGTGCCAGCAGTTTAGGGGGACAGATATACAATGAGCAGTTCTTC

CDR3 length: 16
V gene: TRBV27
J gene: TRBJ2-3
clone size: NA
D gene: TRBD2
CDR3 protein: CASSSTSGRFTDTQYF
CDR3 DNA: TGTGCCAGCAGTTCGACTAGCGGGAGATTCACAGATACGCAGTATTTT

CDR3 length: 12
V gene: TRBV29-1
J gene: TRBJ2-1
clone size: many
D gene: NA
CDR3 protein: CSAESSYNEQFF
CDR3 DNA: TGCAGCGCGGAAAGCTCCTACAATGAGCAGTTCTTC

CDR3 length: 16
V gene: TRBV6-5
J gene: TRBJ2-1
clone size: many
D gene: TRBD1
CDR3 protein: CASRRQTGHTYNEQFF
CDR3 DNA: TGTGCCAGCAGGCGTCAGACAGGGCATACCTACAATGAGCAGTTCTTC

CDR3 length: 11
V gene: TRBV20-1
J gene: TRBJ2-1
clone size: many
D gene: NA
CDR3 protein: CSASRNNEQFF
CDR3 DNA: TGCAGTGCTAGCCGAAACAATGAGCAGTTCTTC

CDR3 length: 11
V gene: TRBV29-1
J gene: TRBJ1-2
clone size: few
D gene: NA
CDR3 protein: CSATVNYGYTF
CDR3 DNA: TGCAGCGCAACCGTTAACTATGGCTACACCTTC

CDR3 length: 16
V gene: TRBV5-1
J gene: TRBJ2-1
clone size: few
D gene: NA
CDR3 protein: CASSPVTASSYNEQFF
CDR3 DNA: TGCGCCAGCAGCCCCGTAACGGCGAGCTCCTACAATGAGCAGTTCTTC

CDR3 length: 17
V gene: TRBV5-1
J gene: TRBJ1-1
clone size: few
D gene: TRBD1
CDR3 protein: CASSLRTGVERNTEAFF
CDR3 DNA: TGCGCCAGCAGCTTGAGGACAGGGGTAGAGAGGAACACTGAAGCTTTCTTT

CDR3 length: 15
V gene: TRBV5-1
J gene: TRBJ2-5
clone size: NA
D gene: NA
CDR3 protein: CASSLVPGNQETQYF
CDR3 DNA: TGCGCCAGCAGCTTGGTTCCAGGGAACCAAGAGACCCAGTACTTC

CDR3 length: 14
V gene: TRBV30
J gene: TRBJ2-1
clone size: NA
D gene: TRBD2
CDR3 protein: CAWSWGGRLGEQFF
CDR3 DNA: TGTGCCTGGAGCTGGGGCGGGAGATTGGGTGAGCAGTTCTTC

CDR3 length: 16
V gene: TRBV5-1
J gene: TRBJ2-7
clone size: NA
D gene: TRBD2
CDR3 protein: CASSLERTSSSYEQYF
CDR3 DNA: TGCGCCAGCAGCTTGGAAAGGACTAGCAGTTCCTACGAGCAGTACTTC

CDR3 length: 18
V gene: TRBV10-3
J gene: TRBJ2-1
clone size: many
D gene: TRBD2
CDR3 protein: CAISVSGAGAMSYNEQFF
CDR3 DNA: TGTGCCATCAGTGTATCAGGAGCGGGAGCAATGTCCTACAATGAGCAGTTCTTC

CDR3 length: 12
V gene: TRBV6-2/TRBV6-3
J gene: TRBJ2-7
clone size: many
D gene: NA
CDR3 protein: CASVRGDYEQYF
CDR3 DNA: TGTGCCAGCGTGAGAGGAGATTACGAGCAGTACTTC

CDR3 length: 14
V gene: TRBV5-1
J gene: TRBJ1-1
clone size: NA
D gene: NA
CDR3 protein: CASSPGTRNTEAFF
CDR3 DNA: TGCGCCAGCAGCCCGGGGACCCGGAACACTGAAGCTTTCTTT